This T cell receptor (beta chain) was captured in a study of cytomegalovirus exposure and HLA in healthy donors. Whole-study findings and limits: Later analysis indicated greater clonal expansion among HLA-associated TCR beta chains than among equally common other chains. Most TCR beta V segments were productive about 90% or about 30% of the time in an earlier analysis.

On this clone: Its antigen is not identified.

Donors were ostensibly healthy at sampling, although undocumented immune exposures were probable. The CDR3 has 12 residues. CDR1 is MNHNS and CDR2 is SASEGT in the germline V gene. The V gene lost 5 bases and the J gene lost 2 bases, with 5 bases spanning the gap. PCR primers comprised 60 Vbeta and 13 Jbeta primers. TCRdb's table, derived via immunoSEQ multiplex PCR, lists solely in-frame clones and lacks some. The sample consists of about 160,000 clones, approximately 82% of them appearing once. The genes are TRBV6-1 and TRBJ2-3; D gene uncertain. The sequence derives from a male donor in good health and CMV-seronegative. The specimen was PBMCs. The CDR3 DNA sequence: TGTGCCAGCAGTCTCTCCACAGATACGCAGTATTTT. It encodes CASSLSTDTQYF.